These 5 T cell receptor beta chains were sequenced from one sample in a study of blood T cell repertoires in COVID-19. The repertoire was sequenced with immunoSEQ multiplex PCR; TCRdb's copy has only in-frame clones and lacks some. The sample records fewer than 450,000 clones, roughly 90% being singletons. The source material was peripheral blood. These receptors all come from a woman aged 70-85 years with COVID-19, enrolled during active disease.

V usage is TRBV6-1 and J usage is TRBJ1-2, with D uncertain. Trimming stripped 5 bases from V and 4 bases from J, with 8 bases between. This CDR3 is built from 12 residues. CDR1 and CDR2 from the germline V gene are MNHNS and SASEGT. The CDR3 is CASSPDIYGYTF. DNA for the CDR3: TGTGCCAGCAGTCCAGACATCTATGGCTACACCTTC.

The chain recombines TRBV18 with TRBJ2-5; a possible D gene is TRBD2 (7 bases). The germline CDR1 and CDR2 sequences are KGHSH and LQKENI. The CDR3 extends over 16 amino acids. V gave up 2 bases and J gave up 1 base, with 14 bases separating them. CDR3 sequence reads: CASSPDMGGRQETQYF. DNA of the CDR3: TGTGCCAGCTCACCAGATATGGGGGGGCGCCAAGAGACCCAGTACTTC.

This clone was seen just once. Here the CDR3 DNA reads TGTGCCACCAGTGCGGTCGGGATGAGGACCCAGTACTTC. Protein sequence: CATSAVGMRTQYF. This sequence joins TRBV24-1 and TRBJ2-5; D perhaps matches TRBD2 (5 bases). In germline, CDR1 is KGHDR, CDR2 SFDVKD. The CDR3 consists of 13 residues. The V gene lost 5 bases and the J gene lost 7 bases, with 13 bases spanning the gap.

V and J are TRBV7-9 and TRBJ1-4; D gene unclear. The germline gives CDR1 SEHNR, CDR2 FQNEAQ (reference sequence). V dropped 1 base and J dropped 7 bases, with 10 bases sitting between them. The CDR3 totals 14 residues. In DNA, the CDR3 is TGTGCCAGCAGCTTAGACGGGGAAGGTGAAAAACTGTTTTTT. Translating it yields CASSLDGEGEKLFF.

This chain connects TRBV4-1 to TRBJ2-1; 8 bases map to TRBD2. Trimming removed 4 bases from V and 0 bases from J; junction bases left unmatched: 2. Germline V gives CDR1 MGHRA, CDR2 YSYEKL. The length of the CDR3 is 15 residues. The CDR3 region has the DNA TGCGCCAGCAGCCTGCGGGGGGACTCCTACAATGAGCAGTTCTTC. As protein: CASSLRGDSYNEQFF.